These 17 T cell receptor beta chains were sequenced from one sample in a study of metastatic and nonmetastatic thyroid tumors. All patients were untreated before thyroid surgery. With MiXCR, TCRdb reprocessed the PCR reads. This sample has fewer than 35,000 clones, with around 17% found just once. The specimen sequenced was blood. These receptors were obtained from a male donor with papillary thyroid cancer or a benign thyroid nodule (not recorded which). Some clones in this sample may be carry-over from other donors' samples.

In this sample, this clone turned up many times. The chain couples TRBV6-1 to TRBJ1-1, with 10 bases aligning to TRBD1. The CDR3 is 15 amino acids. Trimming removed 6 bases from V and 3 bases from J; junction bases left unmatched: 7. Per the germline V gene, CDR1 is MNHNS and CDR2 is SASEGT. The CDR3 nucleotides are TGTGCCAGCAGGGAGACAGGGGGCGAAGACACTGAAGCTTTCTTT. Translation gives CASRETGGEDTEAFF.

This clone was counted at least ten times. The chain couples TRBV7-2 to TRBJ2-3; 14 positions agree with TRBD2. Germline CDR1 is SGHTA and CDR2 is FQGNSA. This CDR3 is built from 17 residues. V lost 3 bases to trimming and J lost 4 bases; unmatched junction nucleotides: 6. The chain's CDR3 is CASSFGLAGGVADTQYF. The CDR3, as DNA: TGTGCCAGCAGCTTTGGACTAGCGGGAGGAGTTGCAGATACGCAGTATTTT.

This clone came up many times. Within the sample, other DNA sequences also encode this same CDR3. The rearrangement uses TRBV15 and TRBJ1-4, with 12 bases that match TRBD1. Germline CDR1 reads LNHNV; CDR2 reads YYDKDF (reference sequence). The CDR3 runs 14 residues. Trimming cost V 5 bases and J 7 bases; bases outside gene matches: 2. The CDR3 DNA sequence: TGTGCCACCAGCGGGGGACAGGGGGCTGAAAAACTGTTTTTT. Protein product: CATSGGQGAEKLFF.

This clone was seen repeatedly, ten times or more. The V call is TRBV6-1, the J call TRBJ2-5; tentatively, D is TRBD1 (5 bases). The CDR3 has 15 amino acids. Germline values: CDR1 MNHNS, CDR2 SASEGT. With 1 base removed from V and 3 bases from J, the gap between germline ends came to 12 bases. CDR3 nucleotide sequence: TGTGCCAGCAGTGAAGGACAGCCGGGTAAAGAGACCCAGTACTTC. Protein sequence: CASSEGQPGKETQYF.

Many counts were recorded for this clone. This rearrangement joins TRBV5-1 to TRBJ2-7, with D perhaps matching TRBD1 (5 bases). The CDR3 totals 14 residues. The germline V and J ends were trimmed by 4 bases and 5 bases, with 16 bases remaining between them. Germline CDR1 reads SGHRS; CDR2 reads YFSETQ. DNA for the CDR3: TGCGCCAGCAGCCGAAGACAAGTAGGGGACGAGCAGTACTTC. This encodes CASSRRQVGDEQYF.

The chain combines TRBV30 with TRBJ2-3; either TRBD1 or TRBD2 may fit D (5 bases each). Germline lookup yields CDR1 GTSNPN and CDR2 SVGIG (reference sequence). Trimming took off 3 bases at V and 9 bases at J, with 22 bases between the two ends. This CDR3 has 15 amino acids. The CDR3 DNA sequence: TGTGCCTGGAGGGTTCCAACTAGGGGTGAAGGAACGCAGTATTTT. Amino acid sequence: CAWRVPTRGEGTQYF.

V is TRBV13 and J is TRBJ2-5; no definite D call. The germline V gene has CDR1 PRHDT and CDR2 FYEKMQ (reference sequence). The V end lost 0 bases, the J end lost 3 bases, and 8 bases lay between the germline ends. The CDR3 has 14 amino acids. CDR3: CASSLGLFEETQYF. DNA of the CDR3: TGTGCCAGCAGCTTAGGCCTTTTCGAAGAGACCCAGTACTTC.

This clone was seen repeatedly, ten times or more. The chain uses TRBV5-1 and TRBJ2-6; D uncertain. Trimming took off 2 bases at V and 4 bases at J, with 7 bases between the two ends. The CDR3 sequence is 14 residues long. Germline-derived CDR1 and CDR2 are SGHRS and YFSETQ. CDR3: CASSFGSGANVLTF. The DNA of the CDR3 is TGCGCCAGCAGCTTTGGGTCCGGGGCCAACGTCCTGACTTTC.

On this clone itself: One end of the junction fails to match germline, which may point to a read error. CDR3 coding DNA: TGTGCCAACAGTTTACGCCCCCCGGGGCCGGCCTATAATTCACCCCTCCACTTT. This translates into CANSLRPPGPAYNSPLHF. The chain couples TRBV27 to TRBJ1-6; the D gene is possibly TRBD1 (5 bases). Germline CDR1 MNHEY, CDR2 SMNVEV (reference sequence). The CDR3 sequence is 18 residues long.

This clone appeared many times. The J gene is TRBJ2-2, the V gene TRBV6-2 or TRBV6-3, with D possibly matching TRBD2 (5 bases). Germline assignment: CDR1 MNHEY and CDR2 SVGEGT. Trimming removed 3 bases from V and 6 bases from J, with 17 bases in between. CDR3 length equals 16 residues. CDR3: CASSYATDGGSGELFF. The CDR3 DNA reads TGTGCCAGCAGTTATGCCACAGATGGAGGCTCCGGGGAGCTGTTTTTT.

In this sample, this clone turned up once. This is likely a read error, given that the CDR3 carries no conserved phenylalanine or tryptophan at its end. The limits of the CDR3 on the DNA are not certain, so only TCRdb's listed CDR3 is given. This rearrangement joins TRBV12-3 or TRBV12-4 to TRBJ1-5; whether TRBD1, the table's D call, matches the DNA was not checked. The CDR3 is 14 amino acids in total, end residues counted. CDR3: CASSFGQGYQPQQV.

This clone has only a few counts. This chain joins TRBV19 and TRBJ2-3; 14 bases are shared with TRBD2. Germline assignment: CDR1 LNHDA and CDR2 SQIVND (reference sequence). J gave up 4 bases and V 6 bases, and 3 bases lay outside the gene matches. The length of the CDR3 is 15 residues. The CDR3 DNA sequence: TGTGCCAGTAGCCGACTAGCGGGAGGGTCAGATACGCAGTATTTT. It codes for CASSRLAGGSDTQYF.

There are a few counts of this clone. This may stem from a read error, because a much larger clone lies one nucleotide away. The V gene is TRBV3-1, the J gene TRBJ2-1, with D unclear. The CDR3 has 15 amino acids. CDR1 and CDR2 (germline): LGHDT, YNNKEL (reference sequence). The CDR3 DNA follows: TGTACCAGCAGCCAAACACAATACTCCAACAATGAGCAGTTCTTC. Protein sequence: CTSSQTQYSNNEQFF.

This clone was counted a few times. This chain uses TRBV9 with TRBJ2-3, with a possible D match to TRBD2 (6 bases). V was clipped by 3 bases and J by 3 bases, with 11 bases between them. Looked up from germline, CDR1 is SGDLS and CDR2 is YYNGEE. CDR3 length equals 14 residues. CDR3 DNA sequence: TGTGCCAGCAGCGCTGGGGGGTGGACAGATACGCAGTATTTT. This gives the protein CASSAGGWTDTQYF.

On this clone: A read error may explain this, as a much larger clone is one base away. The V gene is TRBV9, the J gene TRBJ2-5, with 11 bases fitting TRBD1. The CDR3 has 15 residues. Germline V gene data show CDR1 as SGDLS and CDR2 as YYNGEE. CDR3 sequence: CVSSDRTGGLETQYF. CDR3 sequence (DNA): TGTGTCAGCAGCGACCGGACAGGGGGCTTGGAGACCCAGTACTTC. The entire variable domain, with the rest obtained from reference TRBV9 and TRBJ2-5, is as follows: DSGVTQTPKHLITATGQRVTLRCSPRSGDLSVYWYQQSLDQGLQFLIQYYNGEERAKGNILERFSAQQFPDLHSELNLSSLELGDSALYFCVSSDRTGGLETQYFGPGTRLLVL.

This clone was picked up many times. The rearrangement links TRBV12-3 or TRBV12-4 to TRBJ2-1; D is perhaps TRBD1 or TRBD2 (6 bases each). CDR3 length: 16 amino acids. V gave up 5 bases and J gave up 7 bases, with 21 bases separating them. The CDR3 protein is CASSPSRSGGGNEQFF. CDR3 in DNA: TGTGCCAGCAGTCCCTCCCGGAGCGGAGGGGGTAATGAGCAGTTCTTC.

Concerning this clone itself: The sample contains more than one DNA sequence encoding this CDR3. This sequence joins TRBV6-1 and TRBJ2-2; D unresolved. The germline gives CDR1 MNHNS, CDR2 SASEGT. Trimming left V 5 bases short and J 6 bases short, with 7 bases between. The CDR3 runs to 12 residues. As DNA, the CDR3 is TGTGCCAGCAGTAGGTCCGCCGGGGAGCTGTTTTTT. Its protein product is CASSRSAGELFF.